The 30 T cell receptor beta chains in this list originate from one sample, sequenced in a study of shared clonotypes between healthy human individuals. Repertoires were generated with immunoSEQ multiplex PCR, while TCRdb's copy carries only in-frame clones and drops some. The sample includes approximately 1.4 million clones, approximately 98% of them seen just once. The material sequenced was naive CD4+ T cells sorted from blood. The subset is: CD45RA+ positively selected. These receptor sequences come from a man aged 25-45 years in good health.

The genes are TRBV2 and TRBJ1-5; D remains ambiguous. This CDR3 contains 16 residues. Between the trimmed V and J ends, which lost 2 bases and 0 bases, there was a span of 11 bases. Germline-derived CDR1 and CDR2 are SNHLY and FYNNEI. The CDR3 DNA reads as TGTGCCAGCAGTGAACTAGCGGCAGTTAGCAATCAGCCCCAGCATTTT. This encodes CASSELAAVSNQPQHF. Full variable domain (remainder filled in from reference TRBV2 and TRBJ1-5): EPEVTQTPSHQVTQMGQEVILRCVPISNHLYFYWYRQILGQKVEFLVSFYNNEISEKSEIFDDQFSVERPDGSNFTLKIRSTKLEDSAMYFCASSELAAVSNQPQHFGDGTRLSIL.

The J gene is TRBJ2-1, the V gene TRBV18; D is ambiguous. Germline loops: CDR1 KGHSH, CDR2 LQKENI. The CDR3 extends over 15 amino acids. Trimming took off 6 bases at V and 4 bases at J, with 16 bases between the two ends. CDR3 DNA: TGTGCCAGCTCTCTCAAGGGAACAGCTTACAATGAGCAGTTCTTC. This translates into CASSLKGTAYNEQFF.

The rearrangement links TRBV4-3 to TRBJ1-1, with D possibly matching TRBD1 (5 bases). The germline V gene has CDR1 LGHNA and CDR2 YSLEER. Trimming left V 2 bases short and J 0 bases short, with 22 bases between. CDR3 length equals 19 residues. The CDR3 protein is CASSQNYPGPPSMNTEAFF. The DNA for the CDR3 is TGCGCCAGCAGCCAAAATTATCCGGGACCTCCATCTATGAACACTGAAGCTTTCTTT.

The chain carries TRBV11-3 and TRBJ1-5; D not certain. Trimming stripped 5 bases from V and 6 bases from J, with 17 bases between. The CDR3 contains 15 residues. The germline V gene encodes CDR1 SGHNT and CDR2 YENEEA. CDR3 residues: CASSPQQRKGQPQHF. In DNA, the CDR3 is TGTGCCAGCAGCCCGCAACAGAGGAAGGGTCAGCCCCAGCATTTT.

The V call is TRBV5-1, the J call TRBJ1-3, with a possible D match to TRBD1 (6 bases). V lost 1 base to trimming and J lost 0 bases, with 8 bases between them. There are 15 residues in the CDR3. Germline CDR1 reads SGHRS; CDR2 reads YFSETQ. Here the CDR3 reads CASSLTGISGNTIYF. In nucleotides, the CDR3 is TGCGCCAGCAGCTTGACAGGGATCTCTGGAAACACCATATATTTT.

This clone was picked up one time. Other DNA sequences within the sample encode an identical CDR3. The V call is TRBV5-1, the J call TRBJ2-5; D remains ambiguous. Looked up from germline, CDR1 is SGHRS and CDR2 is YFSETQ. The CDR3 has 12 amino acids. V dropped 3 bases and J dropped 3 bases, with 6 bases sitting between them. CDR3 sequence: CASSSDEETQYF. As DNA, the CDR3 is TGCGCCAGCAGCTCGGATGAAGAGACCCAGTACTTC.

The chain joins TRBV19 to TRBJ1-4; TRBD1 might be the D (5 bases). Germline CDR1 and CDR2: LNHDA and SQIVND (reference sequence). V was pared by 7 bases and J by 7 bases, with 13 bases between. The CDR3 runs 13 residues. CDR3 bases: TGTGCCAGTATCCCCCAGGGATGTGAAAAACTGTTTTTT. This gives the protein CASIPQGCEKLFF.

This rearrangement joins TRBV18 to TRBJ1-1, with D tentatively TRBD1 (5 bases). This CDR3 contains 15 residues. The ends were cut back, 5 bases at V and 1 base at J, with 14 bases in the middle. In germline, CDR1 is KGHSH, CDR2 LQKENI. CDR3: CASSTQGGENTEAFF. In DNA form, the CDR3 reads TGTGCCAGCTCAACGCAGGGTGGAGAGAACACTGAAGCTTTCTTT.

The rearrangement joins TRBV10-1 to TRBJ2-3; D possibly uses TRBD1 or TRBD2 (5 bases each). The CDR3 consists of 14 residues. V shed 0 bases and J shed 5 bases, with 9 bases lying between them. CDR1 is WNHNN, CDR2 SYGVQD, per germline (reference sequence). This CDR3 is CASSESGARDTQYF. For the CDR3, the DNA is TGCGCCAGCAGTGAGTCCGGGGCCCGAGATACGCAGTATTTT.

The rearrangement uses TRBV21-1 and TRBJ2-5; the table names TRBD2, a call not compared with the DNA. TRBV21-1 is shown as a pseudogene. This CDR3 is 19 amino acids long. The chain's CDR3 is CASSKDRTYRSGIQETQYF. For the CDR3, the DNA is TGTGCCAGCAGCAAAGACCGTACCTATCGTAGCGGGATACAAGAGACCCAGTACTTC.

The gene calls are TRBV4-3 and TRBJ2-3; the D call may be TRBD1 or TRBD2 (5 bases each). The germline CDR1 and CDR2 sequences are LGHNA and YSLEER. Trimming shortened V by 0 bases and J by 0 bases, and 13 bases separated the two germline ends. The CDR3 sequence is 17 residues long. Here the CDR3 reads CASSQDDRLISTDTQYF. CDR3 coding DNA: TGCGCCAGCAGCCAAGATGACAGACTAATTAGCACAGATACGCAGTATTTT.

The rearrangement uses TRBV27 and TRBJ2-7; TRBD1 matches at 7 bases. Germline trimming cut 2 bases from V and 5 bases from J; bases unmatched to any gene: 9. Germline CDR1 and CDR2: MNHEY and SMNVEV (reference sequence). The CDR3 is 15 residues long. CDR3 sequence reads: CASSLLFRGFHEQYF. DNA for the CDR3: TGTGCCAGCAGTTTACTTTTCAGGGGGTTCCACGAGCAGTACTTC.

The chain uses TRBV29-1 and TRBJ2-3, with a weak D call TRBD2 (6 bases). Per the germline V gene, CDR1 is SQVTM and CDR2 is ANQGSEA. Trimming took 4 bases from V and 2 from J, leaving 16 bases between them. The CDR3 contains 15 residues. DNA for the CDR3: TGCAGCGTTGTGACGAGGGAGGATTTCACAGATACGCAGTATTTT. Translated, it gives CSVVTREDFTDTQYF.

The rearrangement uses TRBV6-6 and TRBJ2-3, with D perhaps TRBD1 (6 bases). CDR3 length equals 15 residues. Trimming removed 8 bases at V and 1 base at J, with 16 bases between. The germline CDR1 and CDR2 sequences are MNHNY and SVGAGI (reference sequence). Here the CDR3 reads CASGSTGFGTDTQYF. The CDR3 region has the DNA TGTGCCAGCGGATCTACAGGGTTCGGCACAGATACGCAGTATTTT.

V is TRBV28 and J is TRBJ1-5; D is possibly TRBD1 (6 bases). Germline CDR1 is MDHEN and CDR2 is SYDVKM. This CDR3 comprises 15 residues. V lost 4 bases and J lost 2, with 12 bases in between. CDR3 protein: CASSYRGAGNQPQHF. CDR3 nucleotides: TGTGCCAGCAGTTACCGGGGGGCGGGCAATCAGCCCCAGCATTTT.

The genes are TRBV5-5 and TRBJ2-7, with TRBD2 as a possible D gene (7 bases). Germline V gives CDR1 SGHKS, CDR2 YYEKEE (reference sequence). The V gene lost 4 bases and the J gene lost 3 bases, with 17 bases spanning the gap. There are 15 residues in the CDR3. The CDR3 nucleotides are TGTGCCAGCAGCCTTCCGGGGGGCGGGGTCTACGAGCAGTACTTC. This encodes CASSLPGGGVYEQYF. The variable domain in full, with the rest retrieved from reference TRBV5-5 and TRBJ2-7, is DAGVTQSPTHLIKTRGQQVTLRCSPISGHKSVSWYQQVLGQGPQFIFQYYEKEERGRGNFPDRFSARQFPNYSSELNVNALLLGDSALYLCASSLPGGGVYEQYFGPGTRLTVT.

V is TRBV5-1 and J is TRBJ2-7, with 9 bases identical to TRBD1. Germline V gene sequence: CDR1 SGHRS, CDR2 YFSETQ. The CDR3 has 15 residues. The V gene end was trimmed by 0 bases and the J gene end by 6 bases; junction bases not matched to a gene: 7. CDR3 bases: TGCGCCAGCAGCTTGGCGGGACAGGGTAAAGTCGAGCAGTACTTC. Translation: CASSLAGQGKVEQYF.

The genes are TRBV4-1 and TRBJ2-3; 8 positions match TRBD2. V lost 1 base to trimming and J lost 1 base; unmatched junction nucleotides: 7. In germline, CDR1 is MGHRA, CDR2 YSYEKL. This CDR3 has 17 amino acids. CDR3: CASSQGVLADGTDTQYF. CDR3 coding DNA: TGCGCCAGCAGCCAAGGGGTACTAGCGGACGGCACAGATACGCAGTATTTT.

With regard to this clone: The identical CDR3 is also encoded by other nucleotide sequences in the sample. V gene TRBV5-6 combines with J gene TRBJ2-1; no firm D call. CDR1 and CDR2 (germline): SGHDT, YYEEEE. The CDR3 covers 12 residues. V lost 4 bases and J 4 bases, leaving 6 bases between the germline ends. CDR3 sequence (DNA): TGTGCCAGCAGCCTCCGTTACAATGAGCAGTTCTTC. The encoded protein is CASSLRYNEQFF.

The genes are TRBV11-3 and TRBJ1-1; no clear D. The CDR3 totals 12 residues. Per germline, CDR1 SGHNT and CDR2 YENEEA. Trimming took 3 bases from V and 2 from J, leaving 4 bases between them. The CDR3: CASSFSNTEAFF. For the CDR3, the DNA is TGTGCCAGCAGCTTTAGCAACACTGAAGCTTTCTTT. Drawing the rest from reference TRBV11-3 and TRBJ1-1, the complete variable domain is EAGVVQSPRYKIIEKKQPVAFWCNPISGHNTLYWYLQNLGQGPELLIRYENEEAVDDSQLPKDRFSAERLKGVDSTLKIQPAELGDSAVYLCASSFSNTEAFFGQGTRLTVV.

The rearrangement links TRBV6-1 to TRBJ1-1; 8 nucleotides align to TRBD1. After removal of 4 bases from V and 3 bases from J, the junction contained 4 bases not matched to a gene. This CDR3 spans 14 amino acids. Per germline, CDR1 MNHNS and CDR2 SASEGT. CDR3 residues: CASSAQGEDTEAFF. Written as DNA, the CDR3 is TGTGCCAGCAGTGCACAGGGGGAGGACACTGAAGCTTTCTTT.

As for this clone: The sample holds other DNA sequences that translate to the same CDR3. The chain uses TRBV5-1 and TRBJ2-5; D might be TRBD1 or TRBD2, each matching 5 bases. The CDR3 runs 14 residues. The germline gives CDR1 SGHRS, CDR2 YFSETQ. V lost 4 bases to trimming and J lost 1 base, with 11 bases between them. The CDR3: CASSPGTAQETQYF. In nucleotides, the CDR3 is TGCGCCAGCAGCCCGGGGACGGCCCAAGAGACCCAGTACTTC.

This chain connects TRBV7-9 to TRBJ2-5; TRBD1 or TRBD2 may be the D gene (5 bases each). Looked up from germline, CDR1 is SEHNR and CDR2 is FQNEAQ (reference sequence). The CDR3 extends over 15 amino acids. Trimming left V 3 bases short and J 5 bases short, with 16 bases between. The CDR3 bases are TGTGCCAGCAGCTTCGGGACCTCAGTGGTGGAGACCCAGTACTTC. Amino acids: CASSFGTSVVETQYF.

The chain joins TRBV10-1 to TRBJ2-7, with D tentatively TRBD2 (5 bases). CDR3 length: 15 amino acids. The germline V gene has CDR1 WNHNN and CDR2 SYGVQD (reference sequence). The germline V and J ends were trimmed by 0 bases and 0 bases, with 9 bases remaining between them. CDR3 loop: CASSESIGDSYEQYF. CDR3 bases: TGCGCCAGCAGTGAGTCGATCGGGGACTCCTACGAGCAGTACTTC.

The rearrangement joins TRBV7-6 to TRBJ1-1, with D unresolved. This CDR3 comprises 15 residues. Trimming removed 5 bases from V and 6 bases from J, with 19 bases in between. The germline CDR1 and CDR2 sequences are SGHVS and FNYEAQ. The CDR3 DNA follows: TGTGCCAGCAGCCTCGTTTTGGGGTCACGGCCTGAAGCTTTCTTT. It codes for CASSLVLGSRPEAFF.

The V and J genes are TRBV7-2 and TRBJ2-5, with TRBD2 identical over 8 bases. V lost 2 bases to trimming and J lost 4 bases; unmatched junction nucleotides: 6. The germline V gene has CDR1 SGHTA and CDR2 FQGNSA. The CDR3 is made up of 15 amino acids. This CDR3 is CASSLLRGGPETQYF. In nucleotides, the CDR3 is TGTGCCAGCAGCTTACTTCGCGGGGGGCCAGAGACCCAGTACTTC.

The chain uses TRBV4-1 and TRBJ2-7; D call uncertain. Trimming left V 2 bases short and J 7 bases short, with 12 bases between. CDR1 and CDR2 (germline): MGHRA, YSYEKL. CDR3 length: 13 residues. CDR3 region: CASSQLSLGEQYF. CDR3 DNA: TGCGCCAGCAGCCAACTAAGTTTGGGGGAGCAGTACTTC.

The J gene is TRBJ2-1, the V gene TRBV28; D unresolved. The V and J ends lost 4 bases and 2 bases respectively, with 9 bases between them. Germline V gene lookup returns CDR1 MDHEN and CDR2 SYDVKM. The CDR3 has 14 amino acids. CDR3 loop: CASSSPAPYNEQFF. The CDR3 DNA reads TGTGCCAGCAGTTCCCCGGCTCCCTACAATGAGCAGTTCTTC.

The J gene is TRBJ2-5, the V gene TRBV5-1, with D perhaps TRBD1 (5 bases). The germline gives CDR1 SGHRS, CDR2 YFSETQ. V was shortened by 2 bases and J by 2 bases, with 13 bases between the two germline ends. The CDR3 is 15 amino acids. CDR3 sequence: CASSFNGAGQETQYF. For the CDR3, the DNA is TGCGCCAGCAGCTTCAATGGGGCAGGGCAAGAGACCCAGTACTTC.

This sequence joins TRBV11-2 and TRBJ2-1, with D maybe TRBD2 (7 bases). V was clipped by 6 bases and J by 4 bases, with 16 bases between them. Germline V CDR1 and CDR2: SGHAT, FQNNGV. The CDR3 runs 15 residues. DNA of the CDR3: TGTGCCAGCAGAAGGGGGGGAGACCCTTACAATGAGCAGTTCTTC. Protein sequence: CASRRGGDPYNEQFF.